These 24 T cell receptor beta chains originate from one sample sequenced in a study of blood T cell repertoires in COVID-19. Repertoires were generated with immunoSEQ multiplex PCR, while TCRdb's copy carries only in-frame clones and drops some. The sample holds 250,000 to 300,000 clones, approximately 91% seen once. The source material was peripheral blood. The source is a woman aged 55-75 years with acute or convalescent COVID-19.

The rearrangement uses TRBV20-1 and TRBJ2-1; 7 bases agree with TRBD2. Trimming took 7 bases from V and 13 from J; bases not matched to a gene: 10. The CDR3 sequence is 11 residues long. The germline V gene encodes CDR1 DFQATT and CDR2 SNEGSKA (reference sequence). The CDR3, as DNA: TGCAGTGTCAGCACAAGCGGGGTACAGTTCTTC. Protein: CSVSTSGVQFF.

The rearrangement uses TRBV28 and TRBJ2-7; 9 bases are a match to TRBD1. CDR3 length equals 16 residues. J lost 4 bases, V lost 1 base, and 8 bases had no gene match. Germline CDR1 and CDR2: MDHEN and SYDVKM. The CDR3 sequence is CASSLSRTGASYEQYF. CDR3 DNA sequence: TGTGCCAGCAGTTTATCGCGGACAGGGGCTTCGTACGAGCAGTACTTC.

In this sample, this clone turned up once. The chain is built from TRBV5-1 and TRBJ2-2; a weak D match, TRBD2 (5 bases). Germline V gene data show CDR1 as SGHRS and CDR2 as YFSETQ. This CDR3 region has 15 residues. The V and J ends lost 0 bases and 7 bases respectively, with 13 bases between them. The chain's CDR3 is CASSLDRGSGGELFF. In DNA form, the CDR3 reads TGCGCCAGCAGCTTGGATCGCGGGTCCGGCGGGGAGCTGTTTTTT.

This chain uses TRBV5-1 with TRBJ2-2; D perhaps matches TRBD2 (5 bases). Trimming left V 0 bases short and J 4 bases short, with 13 bases between. From germline, CDR1 is SGHRS and CDR2 YFSETQ. The CDR3 is made up of 16 amino acids. The CDR3 coding sequence is TGCGCCAGCAGCTTGGTCGGTAGCGCGGGCACCGGGGAGCTGTTTTTT. This encodes CASSLVGSAGTGELFF.

V is TRBV2 and J is TRBJ2-1, with 16 nucleotides matching TRBD2. This CDR3 is 20 amino acids long. V was clipped by 4 bases and J by 0 bases; unmatched bases: 9. Germline V CDR1 and CDR2: SNHLY, FYNNEI. CDR3 amino acids: CASSGRGTSGRVTSYNEQFF. DNA of the CDR3: TGTGCCAGCAGTGGCCGCGGGACTAGCGGGAGGGTAACCTCCTACAATGAGCAGTTCTTC.

J is TRBJ1-5 and V is TRBV5-5, with D perhaps TRBD1 (6 bases). Looked up from germline, CDR1 is SGHKS and CDR2 is YYEKEE (reference sequence). V was pared by 3 bases and J by 0 bases, with 16 bases between. The CDR3 runs to 17 residues. CDR3 amino acids: CASSSRQEIYSNQPQHF. CDR3 bases: TGTGCCAGCAGCTCGAGACAGGAGATCTATAGCAATCAGCCCCAGCATTTT.

The gene calls are TRBV7-9 and TRBJ2-1; 11 nucleotides match TRBD2. The germline gives CDR1 SEHNR, CDR2 FQNEAQ (reference sequence). Losses at the gene ends were 6 bases for V and 4 bases for J; bases not matched to a gene: 5. The CDR3 runs 15 residues. CDR3 DNA: TGTGCCAGCAGTCGGACTAGCGGGCGATACAATGAGCAGTTCTTC. It translates to CASSRTSGRYNEQFF.

The rearrangement links TRBV2 to TRBJ2-7; D remains ambiguous. Per germline, CDR1 SNHLY and CDR2 FYNNEI. The germline V and J ends were trimmed by 3 bases and 9 bases, with 9 bases remaining between them. The CDR3 loop spans 11 amino acids. In nucleotides, the CDR3 is TGTGCCAGCAGTGACTACTTTCGGCAGTACTTC. Protein: CASSDYFRQYF.

J is TRBJ2-2 and V is TRBV6-2 or TRBV6-3; no definite D call. V was cut by 2 bases and J by 0 bases, with 7 bases left in between. Germline V lookup: CDR1 MNHEY, CDR2 SVGEGT. CDR3 length equals 15 residues. The CDR3 here is CASSYPQSNTGELFF. The CDR3 region has the DNA TGTGCCAGCAGTTACCCACAGTCGAACACCGGGGAGCTGTTTTTT.

This sequence joins TRBV9 and TRBJ2-1, with 9 bases aligning to TRBD2. CDR1 is SGDLS, CDR2 YYNGEE, per germline. V was pared by 0 bases and J by 6 bases, with 4 bases of the junction left unmatched. CDR3 length: 15 residues. CDR3 DNA: TGTGCCAGCAGCGTAGCGGGTAGCGGGGGCAATGAGCAGTTCTTC. Its translation is CASSVAGSGGNEQFF.

This clone came up a few times. A read error may produce the germline difference seen at one junction end. DNA for the CDR3: TGTGCCAGCAGCTTATCCGGGACAACGGGGACCGGGGAGCTGTTTTTT. Translating gives CASSLSGTTGTGELFF. The chain carries TRBV28 and TRBJ2-2, with a weak D call TRBD1 (6 bases). The CDR3 spans 16 residues. Germline lookup yields CDR1 MDHEN and CDR2 SYDVKM.

This clone was found once. The chain links TRBV28 to TRBJ1-5; the match to TRBD1 covers 9 bases. Trimming at V came to 5 bases and at J to 6 bases, leaving 8 bases not matched to a gene. The CDR3 is made up of 15 amino acids. Looked up from germline, CDR1 is MDHEN and CDR2 is SYDVKM. CDR3 region: CASSPRGQGAQPQHF. CDR3 bases: TGTGCCAGCAGTCCCCGGGGACAGGGTGCTCAGCCCCAGCATTTT.

The chain links TRBV9 to TRBJ2-7; D may be TRBD1 (6 bases). The ends were cut back, 10 bases at V and 0 bases at J, with 17 bases in the middle. CDR1 is SGDLS and CDR2 is YYNGEE in the germline V gene. The CDR3 runs 14 residues. DNA for the CDR3: TGTGCCGGATACAGGGTATGGAGCTCCTACGAGCAGTACTTC. Translated: CAGYRVWSSYEQYF. The whole variable domain, remainder taken from reference TRBV9 and TRBJ2-7, is DSGVTQTPKHLITATGQRVTLRCSPRSGDLSVYWYQQSLDQGLQFLIQYYNGEERAKGNILERFSAQQFPDLHSELNLSSLELGDSALYFCAGYRVWSSYEQYFGPGTRLTVT.

As DNA, the CDR3 is TGTGCCAGCAGTTCGGAGAGTGACTATGGCTACACCTTC. Translating gives CASSSESDYGYTF. The chain uses TRBV12-3 or TRBV12-4 and TRBJ1-2, with D hard to call. The CDR3 has 13 residues. V lost 4 bases and J 3 bases, leaving 9 bases between the germline ends.

The chain uses TRBV6-5 and TRBJ1-6; D unclear. CDR1 MNHEY and CDR2 SVGAGI come from the germline V gene. With 7 bases removed from V and 0 bases from J, the gap between germline ends came to 10 bases. There are 15 residues in the CDR3. The CDR3: CASNRGNSYNSPLHF. The CDR3 coding sequence is TGTGCCAGCAACCGGGGTAACTCCTATAATTCACCCCTCCACTTT.

This chain joins TRBV6-5 and TRBJ2-7; TRBD2 aligns across 10 bases. This CDR3 is built from 14 residues. V was pared by 2 bases and J by 3 bases, with 1 base of the junction left unmatched. Germline-derived CDR1 and CDR2 are MNHEY and SVGAGI. CDR3 sequence reads: CASSYVAGGYEQYF. DNA for the CDR3: TGTGCCAGCAGTTACGTAGCGGGAGGCTACGAGCAGTACTTC.

Only one count was recorded for this clone. This rearrangement joins TRBV7-2 to TRBJ2-7; 12 nucleotides match TRBD2. The germline gives CDR1 SGHTA, CDR2 FQGNSA. This CDR3 is 15 amino acids long. Germline trimming cut 5 bases from V and 3 bases from J; bases unmatched to any gene: 5. This CDR3 reads CASSPTSGGSYEQYF. The CDR3 DNA follows: TGTGCCAGCAGCCCGACTAGCGGGGGTAGCTACGAGCAGTACTTC.

The chain joins TRBV7-2 to TRBJ2-1; the match to TRBD2 covers 10 bases. Per the germline V gene, CDR1 is SGHTA and CDR2 is FQGNSA. Trimming at V came to 5 bases and at J to 6 bases, leaving 7 bases not matched to a gene. The CDR3 is 15 amino acids. The CDR3 region is CASSPRAGGTNEQFF. The CDR3 DNA follows: TGTGCCAGCAGCCCGAGAGCGGGAGGGACCAATGAGCAGTTCTTC.

The chain links TRBV4-3 to TRBJ1-2; D unresolved. CDR1 is LGHNA and CDR2 is YSLEER in the germline V gene. The CDR3 extends over 14 amino acids. Trimming took off 4 bases at V and 4 bases at J, with 13 bases between the two ends. DNA for the CDR3: TGCGCCAGCAGCCCAGATGATGGCGGCTATGGCTACACCTTC. Encoded protein: CASSPDDGGYGYTF.

This clone was detected only once. The J gene is TRBJ2-3, the V gene TRBV3-1 (or the pseudogene TRBV3-2); 9 bases agree with TRBD2. Germline CDR1 reads LGHDT; CDR2 reads YNNKEL (reference sequence). Germline trimming cut 3 bases from V and 8 bases from J; bases unmatched to any gene: 12. This CDR3 comprises 16 residues. CDR3 coding DNA: TGTGCCAGCAGCCATGCCCCAAGAGCGGGGGGCGTTACGCAGTATTTT. Its protein product is CASSHAPRAGGVTQYF.

The chain is built from TRBV7-2 and TRBJ1-2; tentatively, D is TRBD1 (6 bases). Trimming took off 4 bases at V and 4 bases at J, with 13 bases between the two ends. The CDR3 loop spans 14 amino acids. Germline V gives CDR1 SGHTA, CDR2 FQGNSA. The DNA for the CDR3 is TGTGCCAGCAGCTCGGACAGTCGGTCCTATGGCTACACCTTC. Its translation: CASSSDSRSYGYTF.

The chain recombines TRBV4-1 with TRBJ2-3; 12 bases match TRBD2. Germline CDR1 and CDR2: MGHRA and YSYEKL. Losses at the gene ends were 1 base for V and 1 base for J; bases not matched to a gene: 0. CDR3 length: 16 residues. CDR3 in DNA: TGCGCCAGCAGCCAAGGACTAGCGGGAGGCACAGATACGCAGTATTTT. Protein product: CASSQGLAGGTDTQYF.

The chain combines TRBV30 with TRBJ1-5; D is undetermined. V dropped 2 bases and J dropped 0 bases, with 8 bases sitting between them. CDR1 is GTSNPN and CDR2 is SVGIG in the germline V gene (reference sequence). CDR3 size: 14 residues. CDR3 coding DNA: TGTGCCTGGAGTTCGGCGGATAGCAATCAGCCCCAGCATTTT. The encoded protein is CAWSSADSNQPQHF. Full variable domain (remainder filled in from reference TRBV30 and TRBJ1-5): SQTIHQWPATLVQPVGSPLSLECTVEGTSNPNLYWYRQAAGRGLQLLFYSVGIGQISSEVPQNLSASRPQDRQFILSSKKLLLSDSGFYLCAWSSADSNQPQHFGDGTRLSIL.

The rearrangement uses TRBV7-3 and TRBJ2-5; TRBD2 matches at 12 bases. Germline-derived CDR1 and CDR2 are SGHTA and FQGTGA. J was trimmed by 7 bases and V by 5 bases; bases with no gene match: 5. The CDR3 is made up of 14 amino acids. CDR3 bases: TGTGCCAGCAGCCCGTCTAGCGGGGGGGCGACCCAGTACTTC. It yields the protein CASSPSSGGATQYF.